A selection of T cell receptor beta chains follows, all from one sample in a study of CD8 T cells in ankylosing spondylitis. TCRdb re-derived calls from the 5' RACE reads in MiXCR, one entry per CDR3 protein. The top ten clones hold just over 1% of a sample with about 480,000 distinct CDR3 sequences, 17% of them seen once. The sample taken for sequencing was blood, either unsorted or a sorted T cell fraction (not recorded which). The receptors stem from a male donor with ankylosing spondylitis. CDR3s include the opening cysteine and the closing phenylalanine or tryptophan. The order of the fields is J gene, V gene, D gene, clone size, CDR3 protein, CDR3 DNA. The D gene is left open where the match is weak. Clone size is shown for a subset of rows, as once, few, many or a class of expanded clone.

TRBJ2-7	TRBV3-1	-	once	CASSQDQGWQYF	TGTGCCAGCAGCCAAGACCAGGGATGGCAGTACTTC
TRBJ1-5	TRBV15	-	few	CATSRDVDQPQHF	TGTGCCACCAGCAGAGATGTGGATCAGCCCCAGCATTTT
TRBJ2-1	TRBV10-3	-	-	CAISTQGEQFF	TGTGCCATCAGTACCCAGGGTGAGCAGTTCTTC
TRBJ1-5	TRBV4-3	TRBD1	few	CASSQGTGGEQPQHF	TGCGCCAGCAGCCAAGGGACAGGGGGGGAGCAGCCCCAGCATTTT
TRBJ1-6	TRBV5-1	-	many	CASSLENSPLHF	TGCGCCAGCAGCTTGGAGAATTCACCCCTCCACTTT
TRBJ1-5	TRBV4-1	-	-	CASSQVAGRDNQPQHF	TGCGCCAGCAGCCAAGTGGCGGGGAGAGACAATCAGCCCCAGCATTTT
TRBJ1-1	TRBV11-2	-	few	CASSLGFGDGTEAFF	TGTGCCAGCAGCTTAGGGTTCGGGGATGGCACTGAAGCTTTCTTT
TRBJ1-1	TRBV5-1	-	-	CASSLAQGSRTEAFF	TGCGCCAGCAGCTTGGCCCAGGGAAGTAGGACTGAAGCTTTCTTT
TRBJ1-2	TRBV5-1	-	few	CASSLFGEHYGYTF	TGCGCCAGCAGCTTGTTTGGGGAGCACTATGGCTACACCTTC
TRBJ2-3	TRBV24-1	-	once	CATSDSGSADTQYF	TGTGCCACCAGTGATTCTGGGTCGGCAGATACGCAGTATTTT
TRBJ1-6	TRBV5-6	TRBD1	many	CASSLTGTGSPLHF	TGTGCCAGCAGCCTTACCGGGACAGGTTCACCCCTCCACTTT
TRBJ2-7	TRBV21-1	-	-	CASSNQVKGGLRALPYEQYF	TGTGCCAGCAGCAATCAAGTAAAGGGGGGATTACGGGCTCTTCCTTACGAGCAGTACTTC
TRBJ1-6	TRBV6-5	-	-	CASSSGSTNSPLHF	TGTGCCAGCAGTTCAGGGAGTACTAATTCACCCCTCCACTTT
TRBJ2-1	TRBV7-8	TRBD2	few	CASSTLTSGIGNEQFF	TGTGCCAGCAGCACCCTGACTAGCGGGATAGGCAATGAGCAGTTCTTC
TRBJ2-7	TRBV30	-	few	CAWSPTPSYEQYF	TGTGCCTGGAGCCCGACACCCTCCTACGAGCAGTACTTC
TRBJ2-6	TRBV10-3	TRBD2	few	CAQGLVIAGANVLTF	TGTGCCCAAGGACTAGTTATCGCTGGGGCCAACGTCCTGACTTTC
TRBJ2-3	TRBV6-1	TRBD1	few	CASCAGQGRNTQYF	TGTGCCAGCTGCGCCGGACAGGGGCGGAATACGCAGTATTTT
TRBJ2-1	TRBV12-3/TRBV12-4	TRBD2	few	CACSSRTSGRGPYNEQFF	TGTGCCTGCAGTTCCCGGACTAGCGGGAGAGGGCCCTACAATGAGCAGTTCTTC
TRBJ1-5	TRBV10-2	-	-	CASSRDTGLTQHF	TGCGCCAGCAGTCGCGATACAGGTCTGACCCAGCATTTT
TRBJ2-7	TRBV12-3/TRBV12-4	TRBD1	few	CASSFRTGTNEQYF	TGTGCCAGCAGTTTTAGGACAGGGACCAACGAGCAGTACTTC
TRBJ1-4	TRBV20-1	-	-	CSASPPGTATNEKLFF	TGCAGTGCTTCTCCTCCGGGCACTGCAACTAATGAAAAACTGTTTTTT
TRBJ1-6	TRBV5-6	TRBD1	many	CASSTDRVSSYNSPLHF	TGTGCCAGCAGTACGGACAGGGTGAGCTCCTATAATTCACCCCTCCACTTT
TRBJ1-1	TRBV30	-	few	CAWSWGTFLNTEAFF	TGTGCCTGGAGTTGGGGAACCTTCTTGAACACTGAAGCTTTCTTT
TRBJ1-5	TRBV28	TRBD1	-	CASSPTTGGGNQPQHF	TGTGCCAGCAGTCCAACCACAGGGGGAGGCAATCAGCCCCAGCATTTT
TRBJ2-1	TRBV20-1	-	-	CSASPDTDNEQFF	TGCAGTGCCAGCCCGGACACAGACAATGAGCAGTTCTTC
TRBJ2-1	TRBV29-1	-	few	CSAVEDSPYNEQFF	TGCAGCGCTGTTGAGGACAGCCCCTACAATGAGCAGTTCTTC
TRBJ1-2	TRBV4-1	TRBD1	-	CASTLGTASNYGYTF	TGCGCCAGCACCCTTGGGACAGCTTCTAACTATGGCTACACCTTC
TRBJ1-5	TRBV6-1	-	-	CASSEVRVGQPQHF	TGTGCCAGCAGTGAGGTCAGGGTCGGCCAGCCCCAGCATTTT
TRBJ2-5	TRBV28	TRBD1	many	CASGGQGMETQYF	TGTGCCAGCGGGGGACAGGGCATGGAGACCCAGTACTTC
TRBJ2-4	TRBV7-9	TRBD1	-	CASSSGQGNIQYF	TGTGCCAGCAGCTCAGGACAGGGAAACATTCAGTACTTC
TRBJ1-5	TRBV5-1	TRBD1	many	CASSLGDSTQPQHF	TGCGCCAGCAGCTTGGGGGACAGCACTCAGCCCCAGCATTTT
TRBJ2-2	TRBV4-2	-	many	CASSQEGIHGELFF	TGTGCCAGCAGCCAAGAGGGCATTCACGGGGAGCTGTTTTTT
TRBJ2-7	TRBV12-3/TRBV12-4	-	-	CASSPWGTGYYEQYF	TGTGCCAGCAGCCCCTGGGGGACGGGATACTACGAGCAGTACTTC